This TCR beta chain was found in a study of OX40 agonist ivuxolimab in advanced cancers. Study background: Every patient in dose escalation had hepatocellular carcinoma, melanoma, renal cell or head and neck cancer. Eligibility admitted prior anti-PD-1, anti-PD-L1 or anti-CTLA-4 therapy; roughly 37% had some.

With regard to this clone: This same CDR3 is encoded by further DNA sequences in the sample.

TCRdb's table, derived via immunoSEQ multiplex PCR, lists solely in-frame clones and lacks some. The sample lists 73,000 or so clones, almost 90% occurring once. This sequence originates from an adult with an advanced solid tumor such as melanoma, head and neck, liver or kidney cancer. The specimen comprised CD4+ or CD8+ T cells sorted from blood, sampled in a trial of the OX40 agonist ivuxolimab.

The CDR3 nucleotides read TGTGCCAGCTCACCCGGGACAGGTGGAGAAAAACTGTTTTTT. Translation: CASSPGTGGEKLFF. V and J are TRBV18 and TRBJ1-4; 8 bases match TRBD1. Germline V lookup: CDR1 KGHSH, CDR2 LQKENI. V dropped 3 bases and J dropped 8; count of bases not matched to a gene: 5. This CDR3 spans 14 amino acids.